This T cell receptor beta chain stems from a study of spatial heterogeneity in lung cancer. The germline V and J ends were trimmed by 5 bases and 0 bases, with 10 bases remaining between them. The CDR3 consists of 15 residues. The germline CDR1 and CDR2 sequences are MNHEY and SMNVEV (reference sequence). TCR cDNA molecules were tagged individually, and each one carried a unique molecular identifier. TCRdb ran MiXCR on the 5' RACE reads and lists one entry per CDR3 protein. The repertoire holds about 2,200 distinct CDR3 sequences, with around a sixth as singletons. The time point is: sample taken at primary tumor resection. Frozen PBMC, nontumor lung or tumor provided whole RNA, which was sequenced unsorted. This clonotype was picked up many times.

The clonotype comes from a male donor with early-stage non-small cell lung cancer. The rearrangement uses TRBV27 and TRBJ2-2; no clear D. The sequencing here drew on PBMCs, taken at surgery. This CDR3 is CASSSAAPNTGELFF. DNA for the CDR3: TGTGCCAGCAGTAGCGCGGCCCCGAACACCGGGGAGCTGTTTTTT.